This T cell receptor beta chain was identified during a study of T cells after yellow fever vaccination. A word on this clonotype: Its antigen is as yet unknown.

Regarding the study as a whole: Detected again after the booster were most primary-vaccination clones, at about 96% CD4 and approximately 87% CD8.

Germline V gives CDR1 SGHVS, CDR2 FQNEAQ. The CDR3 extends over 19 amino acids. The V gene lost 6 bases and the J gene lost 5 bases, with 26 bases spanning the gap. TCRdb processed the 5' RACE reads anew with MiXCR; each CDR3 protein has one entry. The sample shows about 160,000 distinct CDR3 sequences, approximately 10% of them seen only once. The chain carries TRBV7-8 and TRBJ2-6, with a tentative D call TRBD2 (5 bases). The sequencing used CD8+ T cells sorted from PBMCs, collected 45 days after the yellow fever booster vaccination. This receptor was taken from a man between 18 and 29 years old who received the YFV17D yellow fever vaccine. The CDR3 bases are TGTGCCAGCAGGCCGTACTACGGGGAAACGACATCAAGGGCCAACGTCCTGACTTTC. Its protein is CASRPYYGETTSRANVLTF.